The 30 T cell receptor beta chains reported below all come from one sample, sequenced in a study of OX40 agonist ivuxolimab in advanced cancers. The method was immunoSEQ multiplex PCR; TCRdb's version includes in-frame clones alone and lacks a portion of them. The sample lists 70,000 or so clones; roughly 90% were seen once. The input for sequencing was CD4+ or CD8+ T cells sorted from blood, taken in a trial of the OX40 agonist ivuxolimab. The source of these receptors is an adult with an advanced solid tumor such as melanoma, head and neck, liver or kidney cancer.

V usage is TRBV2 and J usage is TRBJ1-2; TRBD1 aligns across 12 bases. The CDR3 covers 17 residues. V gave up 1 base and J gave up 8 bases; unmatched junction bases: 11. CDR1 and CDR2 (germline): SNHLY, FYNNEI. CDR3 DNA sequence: TGTGCCAGCAGTGAAGTAGCATTGGGACAGGGGGCTAGGGGCTACACCTTC. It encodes CASSEVALGQGARGYTF.

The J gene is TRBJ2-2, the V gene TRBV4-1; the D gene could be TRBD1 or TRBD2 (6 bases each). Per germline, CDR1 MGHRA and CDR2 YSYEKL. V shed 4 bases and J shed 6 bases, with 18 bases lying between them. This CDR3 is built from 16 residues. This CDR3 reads CASSPRGVRGAGELFF. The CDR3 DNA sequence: TGCGCCAGCAGCCCGCGGGGAGTTAGGGGGGCCGGGGAGCTGTTTTTT.

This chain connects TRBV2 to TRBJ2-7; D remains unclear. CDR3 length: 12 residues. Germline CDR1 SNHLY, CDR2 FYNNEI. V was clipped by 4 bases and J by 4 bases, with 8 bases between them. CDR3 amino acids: CASSGGGYEQYF. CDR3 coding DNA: TGTGCCAGCAGTGGGGGTGGGTACGAGCAGTACTTC.

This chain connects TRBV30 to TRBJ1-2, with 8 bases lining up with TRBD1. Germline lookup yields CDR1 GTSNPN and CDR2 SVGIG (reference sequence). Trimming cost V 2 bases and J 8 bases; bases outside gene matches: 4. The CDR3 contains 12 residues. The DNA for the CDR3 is TGTGCCTGGAGTCAGGGGGCTGGAGGCTACACCTTC. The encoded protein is CAWSQGAGGYTF.

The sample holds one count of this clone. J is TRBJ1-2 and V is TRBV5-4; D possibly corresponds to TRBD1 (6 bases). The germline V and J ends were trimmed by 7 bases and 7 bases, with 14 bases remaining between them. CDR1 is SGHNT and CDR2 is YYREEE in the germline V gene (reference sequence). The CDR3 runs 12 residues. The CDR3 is CASSTGIRGYTF. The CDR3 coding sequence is TGTGCCAGCTCTACAGGGATTCGTGGCTACACCTTC.

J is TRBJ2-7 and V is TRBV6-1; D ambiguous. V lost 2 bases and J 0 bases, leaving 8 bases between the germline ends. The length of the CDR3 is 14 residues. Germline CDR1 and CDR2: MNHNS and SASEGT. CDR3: CASSESGISYEQYF. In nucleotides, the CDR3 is TGTGCCAGCAGTGAATCGGGCATCTCCTACGAGCAGTACTTC.

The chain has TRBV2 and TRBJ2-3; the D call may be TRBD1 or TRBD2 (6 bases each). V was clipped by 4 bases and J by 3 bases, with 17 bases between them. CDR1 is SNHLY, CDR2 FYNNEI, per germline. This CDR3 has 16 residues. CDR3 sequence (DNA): TGTGCCAGCAGTGCTCCGGGACGAGGGGGGACAGATACGCAGTATTTT. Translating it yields CASSAPGRGGTDTQYF.

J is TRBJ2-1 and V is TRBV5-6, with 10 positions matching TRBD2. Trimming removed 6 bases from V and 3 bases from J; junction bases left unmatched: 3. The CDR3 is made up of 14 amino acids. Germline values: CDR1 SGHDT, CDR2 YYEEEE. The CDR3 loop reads CASNKRGGYNEQFF. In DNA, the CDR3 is TGTGCCAGCAACAAGCGGGGGGGCTACAATGAGCAGTTCTTC.

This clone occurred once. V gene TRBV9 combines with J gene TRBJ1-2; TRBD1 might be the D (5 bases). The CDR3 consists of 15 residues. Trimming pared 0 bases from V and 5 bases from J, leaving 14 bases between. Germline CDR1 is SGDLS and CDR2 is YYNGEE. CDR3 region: CASSVDAGGIYGYTF. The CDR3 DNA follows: TGTGCCAGCAGCGTAGATGCGGGGGGAATATATGGCTACACCTTC.

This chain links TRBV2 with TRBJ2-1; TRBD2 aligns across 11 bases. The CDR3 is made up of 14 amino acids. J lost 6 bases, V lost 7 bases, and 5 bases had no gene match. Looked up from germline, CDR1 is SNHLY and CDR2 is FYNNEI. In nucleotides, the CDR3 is TGTGCCAGCAACCCGGGACTAGCGGTCAATGAGCAGTTCTTC. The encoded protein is CASNPGLAVNEQFF.

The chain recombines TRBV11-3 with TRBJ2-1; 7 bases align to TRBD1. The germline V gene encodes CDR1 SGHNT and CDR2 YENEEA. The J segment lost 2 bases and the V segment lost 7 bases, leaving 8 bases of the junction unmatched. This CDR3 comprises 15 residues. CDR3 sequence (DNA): TGTGCCAGCACCCGCGGACAGGCCACCTACAATGAGCAGTTCTTC. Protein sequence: CASTRGQATYNEQFF.

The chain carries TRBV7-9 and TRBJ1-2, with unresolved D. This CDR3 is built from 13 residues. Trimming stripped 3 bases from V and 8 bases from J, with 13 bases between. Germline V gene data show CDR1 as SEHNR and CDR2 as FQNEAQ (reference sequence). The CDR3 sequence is CASSFDGGVGYTF. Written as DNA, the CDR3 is TGTGCCAGCAGCTTTGACGGCGGGGTAGGCTACACCTTC.

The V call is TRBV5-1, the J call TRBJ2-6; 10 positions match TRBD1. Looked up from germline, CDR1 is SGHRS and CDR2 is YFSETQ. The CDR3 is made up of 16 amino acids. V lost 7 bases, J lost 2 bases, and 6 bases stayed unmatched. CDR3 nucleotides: TGCGCCAGCGAGACAGGGGGCCTTGCTGGGGCCAACGTCCTGACTTTC. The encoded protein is CASETGGLAGANVLTF.

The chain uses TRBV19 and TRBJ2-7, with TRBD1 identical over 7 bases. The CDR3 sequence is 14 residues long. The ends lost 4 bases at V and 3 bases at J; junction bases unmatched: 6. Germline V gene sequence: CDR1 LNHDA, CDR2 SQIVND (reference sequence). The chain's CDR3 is CASSTPGQHYEQYF. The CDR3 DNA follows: TGTGCCAGTAGTACACCGGGACAGCACTACGAGCAGTACTTC.

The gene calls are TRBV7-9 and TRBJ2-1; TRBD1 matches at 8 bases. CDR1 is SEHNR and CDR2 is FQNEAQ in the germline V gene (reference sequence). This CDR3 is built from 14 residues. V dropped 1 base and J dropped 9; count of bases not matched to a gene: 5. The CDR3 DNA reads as TGTGCCAGCAGCTTAGGGGACAGGTTGGGTGAGCAGTTCTTC. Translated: CASSLGDRLGEQFF.

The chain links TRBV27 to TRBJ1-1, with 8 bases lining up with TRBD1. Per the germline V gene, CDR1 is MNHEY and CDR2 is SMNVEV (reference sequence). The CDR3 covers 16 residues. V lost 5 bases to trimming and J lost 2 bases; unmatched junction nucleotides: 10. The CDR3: CASSPGTGQLNTEAFF. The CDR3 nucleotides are TGTGCCAGCAGTCCCGGGACAGGCCAACTTAACACTGAAGCTTTCTTT.

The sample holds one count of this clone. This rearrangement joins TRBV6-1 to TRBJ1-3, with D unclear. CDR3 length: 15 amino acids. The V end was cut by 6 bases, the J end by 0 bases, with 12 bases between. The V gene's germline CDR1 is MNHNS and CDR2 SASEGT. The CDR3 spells CASSAQRHSGNTIYF. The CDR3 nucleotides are TGTGCCAGCAGCGCACAGAGACACTCTGGAAACACCATATATTTT.

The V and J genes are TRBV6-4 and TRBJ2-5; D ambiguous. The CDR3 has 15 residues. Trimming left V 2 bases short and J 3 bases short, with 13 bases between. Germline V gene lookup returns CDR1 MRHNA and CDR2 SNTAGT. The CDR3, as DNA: TGTGCCAGCAGTGACCACCCGAGGTTTGAAGAGACCCAGTACTTC. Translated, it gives CASSDHPRFEETQYF.

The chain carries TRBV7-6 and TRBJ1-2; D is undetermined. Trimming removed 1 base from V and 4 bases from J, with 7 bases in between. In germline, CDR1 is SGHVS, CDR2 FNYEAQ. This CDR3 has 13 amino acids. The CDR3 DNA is TGTGCCAGCAGCTTAGGGCTGAGCTATGGCTACACCTTC. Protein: CASSLGLSYGYTF.

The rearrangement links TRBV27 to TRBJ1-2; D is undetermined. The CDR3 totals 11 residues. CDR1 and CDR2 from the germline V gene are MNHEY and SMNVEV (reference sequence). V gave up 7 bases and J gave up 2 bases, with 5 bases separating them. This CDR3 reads CASIGNYGYTF. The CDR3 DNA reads TGTGCCAGCATCGGGAACTATGGCTACACCTTC.

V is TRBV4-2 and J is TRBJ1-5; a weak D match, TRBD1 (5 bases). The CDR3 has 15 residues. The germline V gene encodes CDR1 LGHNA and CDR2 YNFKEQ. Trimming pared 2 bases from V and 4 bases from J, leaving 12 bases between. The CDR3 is CASSQTWGDNQPQHF. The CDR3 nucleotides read TGTGCCAGCAGCCAAACATGGGGGGATAATCAGCCCCAGCATTTT.

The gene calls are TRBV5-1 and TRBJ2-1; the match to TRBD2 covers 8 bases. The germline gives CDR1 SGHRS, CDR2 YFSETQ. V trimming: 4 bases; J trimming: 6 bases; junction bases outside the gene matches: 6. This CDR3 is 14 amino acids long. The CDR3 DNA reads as TGCGCCAGCAGCCCGGGGACTAGGTCCAATGAGCAGTTCTTC. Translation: CASSPGTRSNEQFF. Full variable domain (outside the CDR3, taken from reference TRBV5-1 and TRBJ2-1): KAGVTQTPRYLIKTRGQQVTLSCSPISGHRSVSWYQQTPGQGLQFLFEYFSETQRNKGNFPGRFSGRQFSNSRSEMNVSTLELGDSALYLCASSPGTRSNEQFFGPGTRLTVL.

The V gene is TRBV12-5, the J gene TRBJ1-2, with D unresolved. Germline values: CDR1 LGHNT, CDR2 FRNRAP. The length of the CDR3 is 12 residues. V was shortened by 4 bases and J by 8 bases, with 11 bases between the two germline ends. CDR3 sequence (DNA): TGTGCTAGTGGTTCGGGATCCGGAGGCTACACCTTC. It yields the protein CASGSGSGGYTF.

CDR3 in DNA: TGTGCCTGGAGACGGGGCTTTGGGGACGAGCAGTACTTC. Residues: CAWRRGFGDEQYF. This chain joins TRBV30 and TRBJ2-7; D is perhaps TRBD1 or TRBD2 (5 bases each). This CDR3 contains 13 residues. Germline values: CDR1 GTSNPN, CDR2 SVGIG (reference sequence). The V gene lost 3 bases and the J gene lost 5 bases, with 14 bases spanning the gap.

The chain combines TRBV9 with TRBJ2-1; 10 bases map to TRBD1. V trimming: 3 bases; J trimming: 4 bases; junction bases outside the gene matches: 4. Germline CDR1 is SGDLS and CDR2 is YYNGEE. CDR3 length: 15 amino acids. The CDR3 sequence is CASSATGGDYNEQFF. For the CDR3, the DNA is TGTGCCAGCAGCGCGACAGGGGGCGATTACAATGAGCAGTTCTTC.

CDR3 nucleotides: TGCAGCGTCGACGGAAGAGACACGGAGACCCAGTACTTC. This encodes CSVDGRDTETQYF. The V gene is TRBV29-1, the J gene TRBJ2-5; D not certain. Trimming pared 6 bases from V and 5 bases from J, leaving 16 bases between. This CDR3 comprises 13 residues. Germline values: CDR1 SQVTM, CDR2 ANQGSEA.

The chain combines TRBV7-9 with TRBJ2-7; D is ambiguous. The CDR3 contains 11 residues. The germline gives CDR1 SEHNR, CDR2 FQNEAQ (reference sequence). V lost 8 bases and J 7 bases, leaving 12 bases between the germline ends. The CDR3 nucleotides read TGTGCCAGCCGGTTGGGTGGGGAGCAGTACTTC. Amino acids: CASRLGGEQYF. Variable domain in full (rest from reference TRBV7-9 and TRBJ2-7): DTGVSQNPRHKITKRGQNVTFRCDPISEHNRLYWYRQTLGQGPEFLTYFQNEAQLEKSRLLSDRFSAERPKGSFSTLEIQRTEQGDSAMYLCASRLGGEQYFGPGTRLTVT.

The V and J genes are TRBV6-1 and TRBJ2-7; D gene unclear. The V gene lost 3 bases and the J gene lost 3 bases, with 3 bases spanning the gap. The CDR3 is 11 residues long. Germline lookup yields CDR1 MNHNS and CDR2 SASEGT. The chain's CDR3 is CASSDYYEQYF. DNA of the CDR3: TGTGCCAGCAGTGATTACTACGAGCAGTACTTC.

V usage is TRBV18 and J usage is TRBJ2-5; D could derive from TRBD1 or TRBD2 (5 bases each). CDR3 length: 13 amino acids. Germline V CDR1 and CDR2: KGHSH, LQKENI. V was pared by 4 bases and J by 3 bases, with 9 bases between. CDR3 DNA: TGTGCCAGCTCACGGGACCAGAAAGAGACCCAGTACTTC. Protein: CASSRDQKETQYF. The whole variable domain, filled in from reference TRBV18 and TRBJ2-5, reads NAGVMQNPRHLVRRRGQEARLRCSPMKGHSHVYWYRQLPEEGLKFMVYLQKENIIDESGMPKERFSAEFPKEGPSILRIQQVVRGDSAAYFCASSRDQKETQYFGPGTRLLVL.

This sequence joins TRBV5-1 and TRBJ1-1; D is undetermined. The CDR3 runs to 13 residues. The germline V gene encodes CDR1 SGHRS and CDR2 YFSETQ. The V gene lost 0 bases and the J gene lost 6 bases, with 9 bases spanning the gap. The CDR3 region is CASSLGVTAEAFF. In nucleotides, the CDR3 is TGCGCCAGCAGCTTGGGGGTTACAGCTGAAGCTTTCTTT.